This entry lists 21 T cell receptor beta chains sequenced from one sample in a study of Tregs in tolerant kidney transplant recipients (dated by TCRdb to between 2018 and 2021). Libraries were prepared through the immunoSEQ multiplex PCR assay. TCRdb re-hosts the immuneACCESS table, in-frame sequences only. Its copies lack some clones; in the studies checked, an unresolved V gene accounts for under half of them, and the cause for the rest is not known. In this sample the table shows approximately 47,000 clones, about 92% of which occur a single time. The ten largest make up roughly a sixth of the sample. The transplants used related donors along with nonmyeloablative bone marrow transplantation, and in the human trials mixed chimerism was transient. The sample consisted of CD8+ T cells from blood (PBMCs), taken 12 months after the transplant. The origin of the receptors is a human patient who received a combined kidney and bone marrow transplant. In patients who had a transplant, some T cells may come from the graft donor.

The V call is TRBV9, the J call TRBJ2-7, with a possible D match to TRBD2 (6 bases). The V and J ends lost 4 bases and 3 bases respectively, with 14 bases between them. This CDR3 is built from 14 residues. CDR1 and CDR2 from the germline V gene are SGDLS and YYNGEE. CDR3 bases: TGTGCCAGCAGCCCGCCCGCAGCGGGCTACGAGCAGTACTTC. Protein sequence: CASSPPAAGYEQYF.

V and J are TRBV27 and TRBJ2-7; 13 nucleotides line up with TRBD2. The CDR3 runs to 16 residues. V trimming: 5 bases; J trimming: 5 bases; junction bases outside the gene matches: 9. Per the germline V gene, CDR1 is MNHEY and CDR2 is SMNVEV (reference sequence). CDR3 DNA: TGTGCCAGCAGTCCCCTCGGACTAGCGGGAGTAGACGAGCAGTACTTC. It encodes CASSPLGLAGVDEQYF.

This chain uses TRBV27 with TRBJ2-5, with a tentative D call TRBD1 (6 bases). The germline V and J ends were trimmed by 5 bases and 5 bases, with 12 bases remaining between them. There are 13 residues in the CDR3. Germline values: CDR1 MNHEY, CDR2 SMNVEV (reference sequence). The DNA for the CDR3 is TGTGCCAGCAGTCCATACAGGGAGGAGACCCAGTACTTC. Encoded protein: CASSPYREETQYF.

The chain couples TRBV5-4 to TRBJ2-5; 7 positions agree with TRBD1. V dropped 4 bases and J dropped 3; count of bases not matched to a gene: 9. The germline gives CDR1 SGHNT, CDR2 YYREEE (reference sequence). The CDR3 is made up of 15 amino acids. CDR3 in amino acids: CASSTIYGQEETQYF. As DNA, the CDR3 is TGTGCCAGCAGCACGATTTACGGACAGGAAGAGACCCAGTACTTC.

This chain joins TRBV28 and TRBJ2-7, with TRBD1 matching over 10 bases. In germline, CDR1 is MDHEN, CDR2 SYDVKM. This CDR3 region has 17 residues. Losses at the gene ends were 3 bases for V and 4 bases for J; bases not matched to a gene: 12. The CDR3 sequence: CASSFLLGQGNRYEQYF. The CDR3 coding sequence is TGTGCCAGCAGTTTTCTATTGGGACAGGGGAATAGGTACGAGCAGTACTTC.

The chain employs TRBV9 and TRBJ1-6; unclear D gene. Germline CDR1 reads SGDLS; CDR2 reads YYNGEE. Trimming stripped 2 bases from V and 2 bases from J, with 8 bases between. The CDR3 sequence is 15 residues long. The CDR3 region is CASSVEGTYNSPLHF. The CDR3 nucleotides are TGTGCCAGCAGCGTGGAGGGCACCTATAATTCACCCCTCCACTTT.

The V gene is TRBV7-8, the J gene TRBJ2-7, with 10 bases that match TRBD2. V trimming: 5 bases; J trimming: 2 bases; junction bases outside the gene matches: 6. Germline values: CDR1 SGHVS, CDR2 FQNEAQ. CDR3 length: 15 amino acids. The CDR3 region has the DNA TGTGCCAGCAGCACCACTAGCGGGGCAACCTACGAGCAGTACTTC. It encodes CASSTTSGATYEQYF. The full variable domain, in which reference TRBV7-8 and TRBJ2-7 provide the parts outside the CDR3, is GAGVSQSPRYKVAKRGQDVALRCDPISGHVSLFWYQQALGQGPEFLTYFQNEAQLDKSGLPSDRFFAERPEGSVSTLKIQRTQQEDSAVYLCASSTTSGATYEQYFGPGTRLTVT.

The V call is TRBV11-2, the J call TRBJ2-1; 9 bases line up with TRBD1. This CDR3 has 14 amino acids. Germline loops: CDR1 SGHAT, CDR2 FQNNGV. V trimming: 10 bases; J trimming: 4 bases; junction bases outside the gene matches: 8. CDR3 DNA: TGTGCCATCCCGGGGACAGGGTATTACAATGAGCAGTTCTTC. Protein product: CAIPGTGYYNEQFF.

This chain links TRBV9 with TRBJ2-4; TRBD2 might be the D (6 bases). Trimming removed 2 bases at V and 2 bases at J, with 14 bases between. This CDR3 region has 16 residues. Looked up from germline, CDR1 is SGDLS and CDR2 is YYNGEE. The CDR3 sequence is CASSVQDAGTKNIQYF. CDR3 coding DNA: TGTGCCAGCAGCGTTCAAGACGCGGGAACCAAAAACATTCAGTACTTC.

The rearrangement links TRBV6-5 to TRBJ2-7; D is possibly TRBD1 (6 bases). The CDR3 is made up of 15 amino acids. Per germline, CDR1 MNHEY and CDR2 SVGAGI. Trimming cost V 2 bases and J 1 base, with 12 bases left between them. The CDR3 region has the DNA TGTGCCAGCAGTTACGGGGGCGACCGGTCCTACGAGCAGTACTTC. This sequence encodes CASSYGGDRSYEQYF.

The chain couples TRBV19 to TRBJ1-1; maybe TRBD1 (6 bases). The V gene lost 7 bases and the J gene lost 7 bases, with 19 bases spanning the gap. CDR1 and CDR2 from the germline V gene are LNHDA and SQIVND (reference sequence). This CDR3 region has 14 residues. CDR3 amino acids: CASTPGGLWVEAFF. CDR3 DNA: TGTGCCAGTACGCCGGGGGGCCTCTGGGTTGAAGCTTTCTTT. The variable domain in full, with the rest retrieved from reference TRBV19 and TRBJ1-1, is DGGITQSPKYLFRKEGQNVTLSCEQNLNHDAMYWYRQDPGQGLRLIYYSQIVNDFQKGDIAEGYSVSREKKESFPLTVTSAQKNPTAFYLCASTPGGLWVEAFFGQGTRLTVV.

The rearrangement uses TRBV11-3 and TRBJ2-7; 8 bases agree with TRBD2. In germline, CDR1 is SGHNT, CDR2 YENEEA. The CDR3 is 15 amino acids. J was trimmed by 2 bases and V by 1 base; bases with no gene match: 4. The CDR3 DNA follows: TGTGCCAGCAGCTTAGCGGGAGGGCACCCCTACGAGCAGTACTTC. Translation gives CASSLAGGHPYEQYF.

The rearrangement uses TRBV23-1 and TRBJ1-1; the match to TRBD1 covers 7 bases. TRBV23-1 has ORF status, its function being uncertain. This CDR3 has 16 amino acids. V shed 4 bases, J shed 2 bases, and the junction held 10 bases outside the gene matches. CDR3 DNA sequence: TGCGCCAGCAGTCGAGGGGACAGCCATGTCAACACTGAAGCTTTCTTT. The encoded protein is CASSRGDSHVNTEAFF.

The V call is TRBV7-9, the J call TRBJ1-2; 12 bases fit TRBD1. With V trimmed by 6 bases and J by 4 bases, 6 bases remained unmatched. The CDR3 totals 15 residues. Germline V gene data show CDR1 as SEHNR and CDR2 as FQNEAQ (reference sequence). The CDR3 loop reads CASRVGTGGSYGYTF. The CDR3 DNA is TGTGCCAGCAGGGTAGGGACAGGGGGCAGCTATGGCTACACCTTC. The variable domain in full, with the rest retrieved from reference TRBV7-9 and TRBJ1-2, is DTGVSQNPRHKITKRGQNVTFRCDPISEHNRLYWYRQTLGQGPEFLTYFQNEAQLEKSRLLSDRFSAERPKGSFSTLEIQRTEQGDSAMYLCASRVGTGGSYGYTFGSGTRLTVV.

The chain has TRBV19 and TRBJ2-5, with 9 bases lining up with TRBD1. From germline, CDR1 is LNHDA and CDR2 SQIVND (reference sequence). There are 16 residues in the CDR3. V was clipped by 7 bases and J by 0 bases; unmatched bases: 9. CDR3 coding DNA: TGTGCCAGTACCCCAGGGACAGGGCACTACCAAGAGACCCAGTACTTC. The encoded protein is CASTPGTGHYQETQYF.

This clone appeared once. The chain employs TRBV11-2 and TRBJ1-2, with D possibly matching TRBD1 (6 bases). This CDR3 has 18 amino acids. Germline loops: CDR1 SGHAT, CDR2 FQNNGV. V lost 3 bases and J 8 bases, leaving 28 bases between the germline ends. The CDR3 DNA reads as TGTGCCAGCAGCTTCCCCAATCGAAATTGGGGGCCACCTATGGGCTACACCTTC. This codes for CASSFPNRNWGPPMGYTF.

A remark on this clone: The same CDR3 also results from other DNA sequences found in this sample. The chain combines TRBV4-3 with TRBJ1-6; no clear D gene. This CDR3 region has 16 residues. The V end was cut by 1 base, the J end by 0 bases, with 7 bases between. The germline V gene has CDR1 LGHNA and CDR2 YSLEER. The CDR3 loop reads CASSQGRGSYNSPLHF. CDR3 sequence (DNA): TGCGCCAGCAGCCAAGGGAGAGGCTCCTATAATTCACCCCTCCACTTT.

J is TRBJ1-3 and V is TRBV4-2; 7 nucleotides agree with TRBD1. This CDR3 has 16 residues. CDR1 is LGHNA and CDR2 is YNFKEQ in the germline V gene. Trimming removed 0 bases from V and 2 bases from J; junction bases left unmatched: 4. CDR3 region: CASSQDWDSAGNTIYF. CDR3 sequence (DNA): TGTGCCAGCAGCCAAGATTGGGACAGCGCTGGAAACACCATATATTTT.

The chain has TRBV19 and TRBJ2-7, with TRBD1 matching over 9 bases. Germline V gene sequence: CDR1 LNHDA, CDR2 SQIVND (reference sequence). The CDR3 is 14 residues long. V lost 1 base and J lost 2; bases outside the gene matches: 0. The CDR3 DNA sequence: TGTGCCAGTAGTATAGGGACAGGGGCCTACGAGCAGTACTTC. This gives the protein CASSIGTGAYEQYF.

The chain is built from TRBV29-1 and TRBJ1-2; TRBD1 matches at 11 bases. The V gene end was trimmed by 4 bases and the J gene end by 4 bases; junction bases not matched to a gene: 8. This CDR3 region has 15 residues. The germline V gene has CDR1 SQVTM and CDR2 ANQGSEA. As DNA, the CDR3 is TGCAGCGTTGCGATCGGGACAGGGGGAGCCTATGGCTACACCTTC. This codes for CSVAIGTGGAYGYTF.

This chain links TRBV4-1 with TRBJ2-7, with 7 bases fitting TRBD1. V shed 4 bases, J shed 7 bases, and the junction held 10 bases outside the gene matches. CDR3 length: 14 residues. Germline V gene lookup returns CDR1 MGHRA and CDR2 YSYEKL. CDR3 nucleotide sequence: TGCGCCAGCAGCCGAGGGGGCGGGTTGGGGGAGCAGTACTTC. Translation: CASSRGGGLGEQYF.